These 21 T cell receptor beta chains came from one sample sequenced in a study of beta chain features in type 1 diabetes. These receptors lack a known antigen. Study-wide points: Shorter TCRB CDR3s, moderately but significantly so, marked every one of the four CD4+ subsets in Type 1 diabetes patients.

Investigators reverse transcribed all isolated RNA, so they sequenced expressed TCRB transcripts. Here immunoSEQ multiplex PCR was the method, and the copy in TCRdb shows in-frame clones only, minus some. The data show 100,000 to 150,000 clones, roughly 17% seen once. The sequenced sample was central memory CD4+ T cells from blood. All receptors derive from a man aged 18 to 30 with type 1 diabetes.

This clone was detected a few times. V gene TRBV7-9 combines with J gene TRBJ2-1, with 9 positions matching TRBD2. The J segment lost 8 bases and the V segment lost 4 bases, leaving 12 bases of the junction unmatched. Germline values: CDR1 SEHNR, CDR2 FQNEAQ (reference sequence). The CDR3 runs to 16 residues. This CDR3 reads CASSSLASGKNDEQFF. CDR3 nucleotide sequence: TGTGCCAGCAGCTCCCTAGCTAGCGGGAAAAACGATGAGCAGTTCTTC.

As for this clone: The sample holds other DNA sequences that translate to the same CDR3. CDR3 DNA: TGTGCCAGCAGCTTAACCCCCGGGAACACTGAAGCTTTCTTT. This encodes CASSLTPGNTEAFF. The genes are TRBV7-2 and TRBJ1-1; D is uncertain. CDR3 length: 14 residues. V dropped 2 bases and J dropped 1 base, with 8 bases sitting between them. CDR1 SGHTA and CDR2 FQGNSA come from the germline V gene.

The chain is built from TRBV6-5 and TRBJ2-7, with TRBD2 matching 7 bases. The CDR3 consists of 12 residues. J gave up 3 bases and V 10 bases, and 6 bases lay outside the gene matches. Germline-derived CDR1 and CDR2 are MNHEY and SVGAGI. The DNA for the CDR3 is TGTGCCACCTCACGGGGGGTCTACGAGCAGTACTTC. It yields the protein CATSRGVYEQYF.

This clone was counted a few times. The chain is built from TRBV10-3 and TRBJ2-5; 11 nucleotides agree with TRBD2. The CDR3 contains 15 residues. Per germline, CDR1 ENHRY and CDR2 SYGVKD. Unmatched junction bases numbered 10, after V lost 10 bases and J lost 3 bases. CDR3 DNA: TGTGCCACCACAGACGTGGGACTAGCGGAAGAGACCCAGTACTTC. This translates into CATTDVGLAEETQYF.

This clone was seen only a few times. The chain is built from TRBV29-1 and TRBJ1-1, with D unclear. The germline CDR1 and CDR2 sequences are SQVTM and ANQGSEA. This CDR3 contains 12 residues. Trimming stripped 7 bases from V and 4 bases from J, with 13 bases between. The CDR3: CSASEVATEAFF. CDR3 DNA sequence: TGCAGCGCTTCCGAGGTGGCCACTGAAGCTTTCTTT.

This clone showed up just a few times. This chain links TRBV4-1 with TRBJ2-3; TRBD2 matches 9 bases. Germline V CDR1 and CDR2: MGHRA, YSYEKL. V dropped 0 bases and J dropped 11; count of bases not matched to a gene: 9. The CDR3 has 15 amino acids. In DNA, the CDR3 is TGCGCCAGCAGCCAAGATCGATCCGCGGGGGGGAAGCAGTATTTT. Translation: CASSQDRSAGGKQYF.

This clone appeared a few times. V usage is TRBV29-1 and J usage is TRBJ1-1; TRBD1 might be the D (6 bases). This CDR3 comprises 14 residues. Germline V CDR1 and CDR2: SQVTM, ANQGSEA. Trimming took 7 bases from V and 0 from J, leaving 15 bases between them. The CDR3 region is CSAAGDLVNTEAFF. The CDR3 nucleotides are TGCAGCGCCGCAGGGGATTTGGTGAACACTGAAGCTTTCTTT.

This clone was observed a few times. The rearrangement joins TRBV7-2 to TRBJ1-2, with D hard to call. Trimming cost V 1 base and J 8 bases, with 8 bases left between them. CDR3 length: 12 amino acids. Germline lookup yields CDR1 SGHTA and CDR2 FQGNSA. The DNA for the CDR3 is TGTGCCAGCAGCTTAGAACAGTGGGGCTACACCTTC. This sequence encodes CASSLEQWGYTF. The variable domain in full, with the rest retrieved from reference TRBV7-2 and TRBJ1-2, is GAGVSQSPSNKVTEKGKDVELRCDPISGHTALYWYRQSLGQGLEFLIYFQGNSAPDKSGLPSDRFSAERTGGSVSTLTIQRTQQEDSAVYLCASSLEQWGYTFGSGTRLTVV.

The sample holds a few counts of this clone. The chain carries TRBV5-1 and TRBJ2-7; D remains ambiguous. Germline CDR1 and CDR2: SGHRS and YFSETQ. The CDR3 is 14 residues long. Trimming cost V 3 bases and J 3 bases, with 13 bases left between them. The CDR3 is CASSSGPVGYEQYF. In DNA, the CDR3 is TGCGCCAGCAGCTCCGGACCCGTTGGCTACGAGCAGTACTTC.

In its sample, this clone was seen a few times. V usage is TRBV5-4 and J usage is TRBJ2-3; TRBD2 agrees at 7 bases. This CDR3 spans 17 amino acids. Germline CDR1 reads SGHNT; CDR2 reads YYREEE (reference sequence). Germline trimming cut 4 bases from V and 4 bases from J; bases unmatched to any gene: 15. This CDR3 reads CASSQVLALGAPDTQYF. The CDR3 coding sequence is TGTGCCAGCAGCCAAGTACTAGCGTTAGGGGCCCCAGATACGCAGTATTTT.

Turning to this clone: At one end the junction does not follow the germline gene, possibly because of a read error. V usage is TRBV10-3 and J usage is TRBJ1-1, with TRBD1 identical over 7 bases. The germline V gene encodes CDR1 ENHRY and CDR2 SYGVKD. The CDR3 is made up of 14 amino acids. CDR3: CASSFWDRNTEAFF. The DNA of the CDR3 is TGTGCCAGCAGTTTCTGGGACAGGAACACTGAAGCTTTCTTT.

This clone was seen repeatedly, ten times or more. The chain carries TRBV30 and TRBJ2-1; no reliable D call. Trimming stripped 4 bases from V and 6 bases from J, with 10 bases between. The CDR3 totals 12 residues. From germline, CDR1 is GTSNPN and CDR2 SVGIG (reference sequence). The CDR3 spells CAWTRGANEQFF. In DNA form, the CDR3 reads TGTGCCTGGACCCGAGGCGCCAATGAGCAGTTCTTC.

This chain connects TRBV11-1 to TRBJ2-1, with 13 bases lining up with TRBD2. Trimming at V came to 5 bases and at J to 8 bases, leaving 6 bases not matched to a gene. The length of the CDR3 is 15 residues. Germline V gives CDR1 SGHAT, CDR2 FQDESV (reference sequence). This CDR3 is CASSQGLAGNHEQFF. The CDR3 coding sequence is TGTGCCAGCAGCCAGGGACTAGCGGGGAATCATGAGCAGTTCTTC.

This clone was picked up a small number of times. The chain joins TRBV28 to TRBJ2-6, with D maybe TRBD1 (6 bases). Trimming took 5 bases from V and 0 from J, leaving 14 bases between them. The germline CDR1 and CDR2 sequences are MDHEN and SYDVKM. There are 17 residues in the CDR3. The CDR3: CASSVQGTISGANVLTF. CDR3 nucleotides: TGTGCCAGCAGTGTACAGGGAACCATCTCTGGGGCCAACGTCCTGACTTTC.

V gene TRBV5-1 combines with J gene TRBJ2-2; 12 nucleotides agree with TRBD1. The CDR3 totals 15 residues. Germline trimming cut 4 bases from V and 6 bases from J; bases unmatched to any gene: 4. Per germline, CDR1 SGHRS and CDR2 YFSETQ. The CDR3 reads CASSAGQGASGELFF. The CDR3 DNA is TGCGCCAGCAGCGCGGGACAGGGGGCTTCCGGGGAGCTGTTTTTT.

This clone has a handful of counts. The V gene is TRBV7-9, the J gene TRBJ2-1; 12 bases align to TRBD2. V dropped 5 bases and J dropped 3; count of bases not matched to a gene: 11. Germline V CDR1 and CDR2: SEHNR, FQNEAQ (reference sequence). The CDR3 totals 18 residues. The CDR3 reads CASSRRLLTSGGYNEQFF. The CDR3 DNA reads TGTGCCAGCAGCCGCCGACTCTTGACTAGCGGGGGCTACAATGAGCAGTTCTTC.

CDR3 sequence: CSVEDRSYEQYF. The CDR3 DNA reads TGCAGCGTTGAGGACCGATCCTACGAGCAGTACTTC. The rearrangement joins TRBV29-1 to TRBJ2-7, with D hard to call. Germline CDR1 reads SQVTM; CDR2 reads ANQGSEA. Trimming took off 3 bases at V and 1 base at J, with 7 bases between the two ends. CDR3 length: 12 residues.

As DNA, the CDR3 is TGTGCCAGCAGTTTTGCGTCACCCTCTGGGGCCAACGTCCTGACTTTC. It encodes CASSFASPSGANVLTF. The chain recombines TRBV28 with TRBJ2-6; the D is unclear. In germline, CDR1 is MDHEN, CDR2 SYDVKM. The CDR3 extends over 16 amino acids. The germline V and J ends were trimmed by 3 bases and 0 bases, with 9 bases remaining between them.

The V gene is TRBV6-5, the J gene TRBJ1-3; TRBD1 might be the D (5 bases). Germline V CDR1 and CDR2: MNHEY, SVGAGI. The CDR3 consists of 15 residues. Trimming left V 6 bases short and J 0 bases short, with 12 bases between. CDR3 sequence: CASRRQLNSGNTIYF. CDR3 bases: TGTGCCAGCAGAAGACAGCTCAACTCTGGAAACACCATATATTTT.

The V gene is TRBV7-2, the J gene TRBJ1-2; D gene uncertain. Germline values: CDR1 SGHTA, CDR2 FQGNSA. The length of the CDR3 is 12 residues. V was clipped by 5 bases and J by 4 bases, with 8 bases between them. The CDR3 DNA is TGTGCCAGCAGCCCAGGCCCCTATGGCTACACCTTC. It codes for CASSPGPYGYTF.

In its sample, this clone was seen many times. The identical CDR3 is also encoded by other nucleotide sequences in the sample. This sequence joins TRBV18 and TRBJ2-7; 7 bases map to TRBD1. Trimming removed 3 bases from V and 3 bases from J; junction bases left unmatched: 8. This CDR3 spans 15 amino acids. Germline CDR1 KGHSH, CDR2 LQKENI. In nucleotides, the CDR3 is TGTGCCAGCTCACCCCCGGGACAGATTAACTACGAGCAGTACTTC. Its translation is CASSPPGQINYEQYF.